This TCR beta chain was observed in a study of neurological immune-mediated disorders. Germline-derived CDR1 and CDR2 are SEHNR and FQNEAQ (reference sequence). The CDR3 is 13 amino acids. TCRdb re-called the 5' RACE reads with MiXCR, one entry per CDR3 protein. The table has 65,000 to 85,000 distinct CDR3 sequences, more than 5% seen once. Study-level points and caveats: The repertoires of 18 of 34 multiple sclerosis patients were placed by phylogenetic grouping in a single related-CDR3 cluster, which may be a signature.

In its sample, this clonotype was seen many times. What it binds is not known. The junction and the germline gene differ at one end; a read error may be behind it. Described time point: longitudinal time-point 2. The unsorted libraries originated from 2 million PBMCs kept at -80 C. The TCR was taken from a woman aged 60-75 years with multiple sclerosis. Sequencing used PBMCs. The V and J genes are TRBV7-9 and TRBJ2-4, with 8 bases aligning to TRBD2. In nucleotides, the CDR3 is TGTGCCAGCAGCACAGAGACCGGCGGGGGGAGGGAGTTC. It translates to CASSTETGGGREF.